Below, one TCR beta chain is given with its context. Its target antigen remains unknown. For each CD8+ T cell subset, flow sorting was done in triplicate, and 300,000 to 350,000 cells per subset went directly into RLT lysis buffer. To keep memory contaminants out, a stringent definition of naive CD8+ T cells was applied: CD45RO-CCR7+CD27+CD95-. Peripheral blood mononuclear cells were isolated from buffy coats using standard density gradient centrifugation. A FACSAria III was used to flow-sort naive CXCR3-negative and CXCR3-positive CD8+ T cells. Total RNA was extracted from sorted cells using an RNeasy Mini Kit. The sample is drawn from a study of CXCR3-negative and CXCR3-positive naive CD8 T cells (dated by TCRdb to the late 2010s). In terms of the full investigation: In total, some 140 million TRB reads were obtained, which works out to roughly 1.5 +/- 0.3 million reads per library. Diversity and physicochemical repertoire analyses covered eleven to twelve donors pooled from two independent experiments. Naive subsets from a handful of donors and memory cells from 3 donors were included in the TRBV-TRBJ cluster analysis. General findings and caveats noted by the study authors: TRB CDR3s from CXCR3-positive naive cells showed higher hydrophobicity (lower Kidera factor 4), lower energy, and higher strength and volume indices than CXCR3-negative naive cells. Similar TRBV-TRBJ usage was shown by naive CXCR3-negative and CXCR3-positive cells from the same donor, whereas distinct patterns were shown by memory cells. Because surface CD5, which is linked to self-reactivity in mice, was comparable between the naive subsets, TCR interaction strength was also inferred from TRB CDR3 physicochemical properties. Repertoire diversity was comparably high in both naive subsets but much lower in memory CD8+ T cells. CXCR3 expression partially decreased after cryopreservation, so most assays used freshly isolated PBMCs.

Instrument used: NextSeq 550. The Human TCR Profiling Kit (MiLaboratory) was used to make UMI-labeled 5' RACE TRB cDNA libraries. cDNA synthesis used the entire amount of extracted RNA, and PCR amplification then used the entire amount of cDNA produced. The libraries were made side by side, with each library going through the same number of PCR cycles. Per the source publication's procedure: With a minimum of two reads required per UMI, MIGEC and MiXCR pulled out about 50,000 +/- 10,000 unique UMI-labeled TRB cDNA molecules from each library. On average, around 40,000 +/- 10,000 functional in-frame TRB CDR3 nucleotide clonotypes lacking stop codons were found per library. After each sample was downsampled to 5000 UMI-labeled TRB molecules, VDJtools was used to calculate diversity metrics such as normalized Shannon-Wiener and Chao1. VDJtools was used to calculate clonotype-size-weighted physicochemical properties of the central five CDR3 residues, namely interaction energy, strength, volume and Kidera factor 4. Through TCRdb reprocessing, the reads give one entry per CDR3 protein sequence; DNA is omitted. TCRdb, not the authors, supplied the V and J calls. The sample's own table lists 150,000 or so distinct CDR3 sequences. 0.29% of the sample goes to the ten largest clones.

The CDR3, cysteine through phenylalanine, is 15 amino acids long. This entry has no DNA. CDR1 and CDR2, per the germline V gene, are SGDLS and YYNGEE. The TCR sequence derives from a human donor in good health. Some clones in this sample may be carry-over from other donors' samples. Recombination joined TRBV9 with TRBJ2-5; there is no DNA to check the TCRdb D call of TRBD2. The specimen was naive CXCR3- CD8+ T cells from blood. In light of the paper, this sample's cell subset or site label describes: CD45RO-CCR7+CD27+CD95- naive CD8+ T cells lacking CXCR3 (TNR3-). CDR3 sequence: CASSVGLAGEETQYF.